The rows below give T cell receptor beta chains drawn from one sample of a study of cytomegalovirus exposure and HLA in healthy donors. Libraries were prepared by immunoSEQ multiplex PCR; TCRdb keeps only in-frame clonotypes and omits some of them. The table shows 110,000 to 150,000 clones, with roughly 79% occurring only once. Sequenced: PBMCs. Receptors were obtained from a woman aged 55-69 years in good health and CMV-seropositive. Each CDR3 is given with its conserved first and last residue. D genes are given only for firm matches. Size is stated for part of the rows, as once, few or many counts, or as a class when the clone is expanded.

d_call | clone_size | j_call | v_call | cdr3_aa | cdr3_nt
NA | once | TRBJ1-1 | TRBV7-2 | CASTQRYSEAFF | TGTGCCAGCACCCAGCGGTACAGTGAAGCTTTCTTT
TRBD1 | NA | TRBJ2-7 | TRBV13 | CASSRTGQGYEQYF | TGTGCCAGCAGCAGAACGGGACAGGGCTACGAGCAGTACTTC
TRBD1 | NA | TRBJ1-1 | TRBV30 | CAWRDRVGEAFF | TGTGCCTGGAGGGACAGGGTCGGTGAAGCTTTCTTT
TRBD1 | NA | TRBJ2-7 | TRBV28 | CASSLTGESYEQYF | TGTGCCAGCAGCCTTACAGGGGAGTCCTACGAGCAGTACTTC
TRBD2 | NA | TRBJ2-7 | TRBV9 | CASSAGTSGTKYEQYF | TGTGCCAGCAGCGCAGGGACTAGCGGGACCAAATACGAGCAGTACTTC
TRBD2 | NA | TRBJ2-7 | TRBV28 | CASMSGRYEQYF | TGTGCCAGCATGAGCGGGAGGTACGAGCAGTACTTC
TRBD2 | NA | TRBJ2-5 | TRBV29-1 | CSVAGGRAGETQYF | TGCAGCGTTGCGGGCGGGAGGGCCGGGGAGACCCAGTACTTC
TRBD2 | NA | TRBJ2-3 | TRBV4-3 | CASTLTSGTTDTQYF | TGCGCCAGCACCCTGACTAGCGGGACGACAGATACGCAGTATTTT
TRBD1 | few | TRBJ1-1 | TRBV2 | CASSLTTGRMNTEAFF | TGTGCCAGCAGTTTAACGACAGGGCGCATGAACACTGAAGCTTTCTTT
NA | NA | TRBJ1-1 | TRBV5-4 | CASNPIGATEAFF | TGTGCCAGCAACCCAATAGGGGCCACTGAAGCTTTCTTT
NA | NA | TRBJ1-1 | TRBV29-1 | CSVERRATNTEAFF | TGCAGCGTTGAAAGGAGGGCTACGAACACTGAAGCTTTCTTT
TRBD2 | NA | TRBJ2-7 | TRBV7-6 | CASSLGAGGATSGQYF | TGTGCCAGCAGCTTAGGAGCGGGAGGGGCGACAAGCGGGCAGTACTTC
NA | NA | TRBJ1-1 | TRBV28 | CASSLGGKNTEAFF | TGTGCCAGCAGTTTAGGGGGGAAGAACACTGAAGCTTTCTTT
NA | NA | TRBJ2-7 | TRBV7-2 | CASSLEGWGRSSYEQYF | TGTGCCAGCAGCTTAGAGGGTTGGGGGCGGTCCTCCTACGAGCAGTACTTC
NA | NA | TRBJ2-1 | TRBV18 | CASSPIQGIKNEQFF | TGTGCCAGCTCACCAATACAGGGTATTAAGAATGAGCAGTTCTTC
TRBD2 | NA | TRBJ2-3 | TRBV30 | CAWKVGRRGDTQYF | TGTGCCTGGAAGGTCGGGAGGCGGGGAGATACGCAGTATTTT
NA | NA | TRBJ2-3 | TRBV29-1 | CSVVQLQDATDTQYF | TGCAGCGTTGTGCAGCTACAGGATGCCACAGATACGCAGTATTTT
TRBD1 | NA | TRBJ2-7 | TRBV28 | CATAERGLYEQYF | TGTGCCACCGCGGAGAGGGGGCTCTACGAGCAGTACTTC
TRBD2 | few | TRBJ2-3 | TRBV10-3 | CAISPGTSGSSTQYF | TGTGCCATCAGCCCCGGGACTAGCGGGAGTAGTACGCAGTATTTT
TRBD2 | NA | TRBJ2-1 | TRBV27 | CASKRTSGHNEQFF | TGTGCCAGCAAGCGGACTAGCGGGCACAATGAGCAGTTCTTC
NA | once | TRBJ1-6 | TRBV6-5 | CASSSFNSPLHF | TGTGCCAGCAGTTCCTTTAATTCACCCCTCCACTTT
NA | NA | TRBJ1-3 | TRBV6-5 | CASSKEGTIYF | TGTGCCAGCAGTAAAGAGGGCACCATATATTTT
NA | few | TRBJ1-2 | TRBV7-2 | CASSFEGGQGGYTF | TGTGCCAGCAGCTTCGAGGGAGGGCAAGGTGGCTACACCTTC
NA | NA | TRBJ1-1 | TRBV28 | CACSPAGMNTEAFF | TGTGCCTGTAGCCCGGCGGGGATGAACACTGAAGCTTTCTTT
NA | NA | TRBJ1-2 | TRBV5-1 | CASSPIDRFNGYTF | TGCGCCAGCAGCCCGATAGACAGGTTCAATGGCTACACCTTC
NA | NA | TRBJ1-1 | TRBV19 | CASSIGQLQAMNTEAFF | TGTGCCAGTAGTATAGGTCAGCTACAGGCCATGAACACTGAAGCTTTCTTT
TRBD1 | NA | TRBJ2-1 | TRBV12-5 | CASGGQGNYNEQFF | TGTGCTAGTGGGGGACAGGGGAACTACAATGAGCAGTTCTTC
NA | NA | TRBJ2-1 | TRBV7-2 | CASRRESSYNEQFF | TGTGCCAGCAGACGTGAGAGCTCCTACAATGAGCAGTTCTTC
TRBD1 | NA | TRBJ2-5 | TRBV27 | CASSPILRQGAETQYF | TGTGCCAGCAGTCCTATCCTGAGACAGGGAGCGGAGACCCAGTACTTC
NA | once | TRBJ2-3 | TRBV29-1 | CSVDSPSTDTQYF | TGCAGCGTTGACTCTCCTAGCACAGATACGCAGTATTTT
TRBD2 | few | TRBJ2-3 | TRBV30 | CAWRLAGSTDTQYF | TGTGCCTGGAGGTTAGCGGGAAGCACAGATACGCAGTATTTT
NA | NA | TRBJ2-5 | TRBV7-3 | CASSQGVQETQYF | TGTGCCAGCAGTCAAGGGGTCCAAGAGACCCAGTACTTC
NA | NA | TRBJ2-7 | TRBV7-2 | CASRHVREYEQYF | TGTGCCAGCAGACACGTCCGGGAGTACGAGCAGTACTTC
NA | NA | TRBJ1-3 | TRBV9 | CASSAGGFGNTIYF | TGTGCCAGCAGCGCGGGGGGCTTCGGAAACACCATATATTTT
NA | NA | TRBJ2-1 | TRBV21-1 | CASSSPRDRQNNEQFF | TGTGCCAGCAGCTCACCCCGGGACAGGCAAAACAATGAGCAGTTCTTC
NA | NA | TRBJ2-3 | TRBV7-9 | CASSLDSAGPSTDTQYF | TGTGCCAGCAGCTTAGACTCTGCGGGTCCTAGCACAGATACGCAGTATTTT
TRBD1 | NA | TRBJ1-3 | TRBV7-2 | CASSLGTGRAGNTIYF | TGTGCCAGCAGCCTGGGGACAGGGCGTGCGGGAAACACCATATATTTT